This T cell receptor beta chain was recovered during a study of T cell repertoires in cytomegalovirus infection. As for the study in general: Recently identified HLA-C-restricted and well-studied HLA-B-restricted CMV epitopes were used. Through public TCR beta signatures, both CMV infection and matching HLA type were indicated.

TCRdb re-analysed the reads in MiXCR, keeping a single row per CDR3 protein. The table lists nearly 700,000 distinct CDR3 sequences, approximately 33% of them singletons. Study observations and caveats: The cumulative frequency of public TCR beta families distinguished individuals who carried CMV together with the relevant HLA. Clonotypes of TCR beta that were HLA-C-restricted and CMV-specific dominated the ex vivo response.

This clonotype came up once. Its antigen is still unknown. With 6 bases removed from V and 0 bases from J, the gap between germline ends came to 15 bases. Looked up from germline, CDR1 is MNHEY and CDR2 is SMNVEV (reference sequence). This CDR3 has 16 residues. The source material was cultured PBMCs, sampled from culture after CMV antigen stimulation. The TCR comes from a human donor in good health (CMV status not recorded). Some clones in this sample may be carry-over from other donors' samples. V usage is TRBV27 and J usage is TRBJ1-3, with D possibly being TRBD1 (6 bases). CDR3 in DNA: TGTGCCAGCAGCAGGGGTTATCCGATCTCTGGAAACACCATATATTTT. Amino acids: CASSRGYPISGNTIYF.